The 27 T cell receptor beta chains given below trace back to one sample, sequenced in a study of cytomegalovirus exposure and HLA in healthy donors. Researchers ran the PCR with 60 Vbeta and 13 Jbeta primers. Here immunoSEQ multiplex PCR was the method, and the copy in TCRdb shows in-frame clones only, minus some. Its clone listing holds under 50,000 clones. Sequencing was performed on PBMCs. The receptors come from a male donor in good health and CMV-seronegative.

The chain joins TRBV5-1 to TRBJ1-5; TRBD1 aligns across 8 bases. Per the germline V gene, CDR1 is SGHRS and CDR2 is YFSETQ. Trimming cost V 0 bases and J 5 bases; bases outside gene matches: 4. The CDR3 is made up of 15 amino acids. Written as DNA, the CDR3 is TGCGCCAGCAGCTTGGGCTGGGGACAGGATCAGCCCCAGCATTTT. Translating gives CASSLGWGQDQPQHF.

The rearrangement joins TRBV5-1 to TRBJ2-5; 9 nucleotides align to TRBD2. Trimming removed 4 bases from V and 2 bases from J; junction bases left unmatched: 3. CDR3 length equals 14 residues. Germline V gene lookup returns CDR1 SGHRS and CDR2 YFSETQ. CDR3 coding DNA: TGCGCCAGCAGCGCTGCGGGGGGGCAAGAGACCCAGTACTTC. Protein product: CASSAAGGQETQYF.

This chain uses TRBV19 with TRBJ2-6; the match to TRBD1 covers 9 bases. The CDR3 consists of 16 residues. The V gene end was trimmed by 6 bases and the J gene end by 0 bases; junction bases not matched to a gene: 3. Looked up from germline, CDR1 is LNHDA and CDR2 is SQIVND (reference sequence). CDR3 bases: TGTGCCAGTAGGGACAGGGGAGGCTCTGGGGCCAACGTCCTGACTTTC. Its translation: CASRDRGGSGANVLTF.

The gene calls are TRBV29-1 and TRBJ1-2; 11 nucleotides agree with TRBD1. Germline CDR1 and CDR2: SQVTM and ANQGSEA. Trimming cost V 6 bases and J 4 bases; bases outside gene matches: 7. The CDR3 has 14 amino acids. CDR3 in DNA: TGCAGCGTCTCCGGGACAGGGGGGACCTATGGCTACACCTTC. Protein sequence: CSVSGTGGTYGYTF.

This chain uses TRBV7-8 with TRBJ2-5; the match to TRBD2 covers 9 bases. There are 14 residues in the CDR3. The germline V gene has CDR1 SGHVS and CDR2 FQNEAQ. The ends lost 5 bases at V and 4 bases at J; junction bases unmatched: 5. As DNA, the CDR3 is TGTGCCAGCAGCCTGGGGACTAGCCCAGAGACCCAGTACTTC. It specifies CASSLGTSPETQYF.

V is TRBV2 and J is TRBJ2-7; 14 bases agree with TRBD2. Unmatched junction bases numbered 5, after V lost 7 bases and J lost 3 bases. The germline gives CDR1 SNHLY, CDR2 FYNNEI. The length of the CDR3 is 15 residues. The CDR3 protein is CASTTGLAGGYEQYF. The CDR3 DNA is TGTGCCAGCACTACCGGACTAGCGGGGGGCTACGAGCAGTACTTC.

The CDR3 DNA reads as TGTGCCTGGATAGACACTGAAGCTTTCTTT. Its protein product is CAWIDTEAFF. The genes are TRBV30 and TRBJ1-1; D remains unclear. V was clipped by 4 bases and J by 3 bases, with 3 bases between them. This CDR3 comprises 10 residues. Looked up from germline, CDR1 is GTSNPN and CDR2 is SVGIG (reference sequence).

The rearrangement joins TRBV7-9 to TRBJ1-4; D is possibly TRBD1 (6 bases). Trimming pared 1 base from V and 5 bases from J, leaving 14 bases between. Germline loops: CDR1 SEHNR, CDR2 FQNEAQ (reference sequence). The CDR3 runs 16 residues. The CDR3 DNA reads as TGTGCCAGCAGCTTAGGGCGGGGGCTACCAAATGAAAAACTGTTTTTT. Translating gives CASSLGRGLPNEKLFF.

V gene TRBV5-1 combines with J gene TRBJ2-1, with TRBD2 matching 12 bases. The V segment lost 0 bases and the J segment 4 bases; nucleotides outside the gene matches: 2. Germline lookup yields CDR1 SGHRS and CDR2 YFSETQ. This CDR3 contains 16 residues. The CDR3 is CASSLGGLAGYNEQFF. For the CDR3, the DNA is TGCGCCAGCAGCTTGGGCGGACTAGCGGGGTACAATGAGCAGTTCTTC.

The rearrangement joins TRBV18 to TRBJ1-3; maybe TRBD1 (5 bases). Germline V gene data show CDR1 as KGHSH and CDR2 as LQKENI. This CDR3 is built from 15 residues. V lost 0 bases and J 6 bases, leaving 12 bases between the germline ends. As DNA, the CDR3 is TGTGCCAGCTCACCACCGCAGGGATGGCAAAACACCATATATTTT. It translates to CASSPPQGWQNTIYF.

The CDR3 DNA reads as TGTGCCAGCAGCCACTCCATAGGACAGGGAGGGGACACTGAAGCTTTCTTT. Residues: CASSHSIGQGGDTEAFF. V gene TRBV16 combines with J gene TRBJ1-1; 8 nucleotides match TRBD1. The CDR3 has 17 amino acids. Trimming took 3 bases from V and 3 from J; bases not matched to a gene: 12. The germline V gene encodes CDR1 KGHSY and CDR2 FQNENV.

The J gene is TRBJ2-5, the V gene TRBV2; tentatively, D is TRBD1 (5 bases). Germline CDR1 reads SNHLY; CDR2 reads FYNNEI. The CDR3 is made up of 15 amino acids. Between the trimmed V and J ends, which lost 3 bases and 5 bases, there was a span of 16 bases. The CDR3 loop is CASSDYRTGRETQYF. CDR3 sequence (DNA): TGTGCCAGCAGTGACTATAGAACAGGAAGGGAGACCCAGTACTTC.

This CDR3 reads CASSAGVSGYTF. The CDR3 nucleotides are TGTGCCAGCAGTGCGGGGGTTAGCGGCTACACCTTC. This chain links TRBV28 with TRBJ1-2; tentatively, D is TRBD1 (5 bases). CDR3 length: 12 amino acids. V was trimmed by 5 bases and J by 8 bases, leaving 12 bases between them. Germline CDR1 is MDHEN and CDR2 is SYDVKM.

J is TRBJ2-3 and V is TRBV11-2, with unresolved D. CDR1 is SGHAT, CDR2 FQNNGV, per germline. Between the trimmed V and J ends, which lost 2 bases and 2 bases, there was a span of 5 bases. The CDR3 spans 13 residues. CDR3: CASSLLATDTQYF. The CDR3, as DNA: TGTGCCAGCAGCTTATTGGCCACAGATACGCAGTATTTT.

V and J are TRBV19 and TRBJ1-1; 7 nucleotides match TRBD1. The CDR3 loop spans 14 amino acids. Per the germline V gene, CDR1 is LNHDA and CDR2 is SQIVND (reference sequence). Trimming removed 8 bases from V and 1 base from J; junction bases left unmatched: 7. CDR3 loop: CASGDSLGNTEAFF. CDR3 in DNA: TGTGCCAGTGGGGACAGTCTAGGGAACACTGAAGCTTTCTTT. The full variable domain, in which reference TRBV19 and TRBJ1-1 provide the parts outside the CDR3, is DGGITQSPKYLFRKEGQNVTLSCEQNLNHDAMYWYRQDPGQGLRLIYYSQIVNDFQKGDIAEGYSVSREKKESFPLTVTSAQKNPTAFYLCASGDSLGNTEAFFGQGTRLTVV.

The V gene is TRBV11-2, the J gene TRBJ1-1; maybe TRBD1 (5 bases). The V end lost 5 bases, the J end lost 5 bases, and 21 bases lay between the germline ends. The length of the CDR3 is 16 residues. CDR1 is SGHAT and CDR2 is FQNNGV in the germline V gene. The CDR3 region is CASSPSGMGLGTEAFF. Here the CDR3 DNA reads TGTGCCAGCAGCCCTTCCGGGATGGGACTTGGGACTGAAGCTTTCTTT.

The DNA for the CDR3 is TGTGCCAGCAGTCAAAGAGGGTTGAGGCAAGAGACCCAGTACTTC. Translation: CASSQRGLRQETQYF. The chain recombines TRBV7-6 with TRBJ2-5; D is perhaps TRBD2 (5 bases). V was cut by 6 bases and J by 2 bases, with 16 bases left in between. The germline gives CDR1 SGHVS, CDR2 FNYEAQ. The CDR3 contains 15 residues.

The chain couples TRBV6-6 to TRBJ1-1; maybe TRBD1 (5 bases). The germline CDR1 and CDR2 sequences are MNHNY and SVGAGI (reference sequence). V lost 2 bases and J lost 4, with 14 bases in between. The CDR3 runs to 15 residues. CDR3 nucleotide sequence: TGTGCCAGCAGTTACCCCACCGGGGGTAGCACTGAAGCTTTCTTT. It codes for CASSYPTGGSTEAFF.

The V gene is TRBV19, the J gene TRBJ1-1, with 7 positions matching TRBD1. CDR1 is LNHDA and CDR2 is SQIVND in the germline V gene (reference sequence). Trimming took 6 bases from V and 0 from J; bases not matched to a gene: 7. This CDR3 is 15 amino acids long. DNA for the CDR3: TGTGCCAGTAGGAGTCCGGGACAGATGAACACTGAAGCTTTCTTT. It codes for CASRSPGQMNTEAFF.

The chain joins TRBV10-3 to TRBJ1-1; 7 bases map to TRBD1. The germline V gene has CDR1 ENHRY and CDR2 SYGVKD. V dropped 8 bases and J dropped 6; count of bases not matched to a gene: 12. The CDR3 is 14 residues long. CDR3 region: CAIEPDQGVSEAFF. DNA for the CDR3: TGTGCCATCGAGCCCGACCAGGGGGTCTCTGAAGCTTTCTTT.

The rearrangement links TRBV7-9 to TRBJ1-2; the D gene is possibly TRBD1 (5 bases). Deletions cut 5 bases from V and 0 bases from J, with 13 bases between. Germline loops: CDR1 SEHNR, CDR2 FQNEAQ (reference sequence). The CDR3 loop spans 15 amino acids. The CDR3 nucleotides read TGTGCCAGCAGCCATGGGGCAGGGACTAACTATGGCTACACCTTC. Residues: CASSHGAGTNYGYTF.

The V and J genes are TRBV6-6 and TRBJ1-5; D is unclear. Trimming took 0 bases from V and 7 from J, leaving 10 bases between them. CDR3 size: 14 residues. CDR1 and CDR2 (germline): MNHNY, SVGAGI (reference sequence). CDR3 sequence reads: CASSYSSLSQPQHF. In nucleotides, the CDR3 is TGTGCCAGCAGTTACTCGAGTTTAAGCCAGCCCCAGCATTTT.

In nucleotides, the CDR3 is TGTGCCAGCACCCGTGGCCAGGGAACCGGGGAGCTGTTTTTT. Translation: CASTRGQGTGELFF. The J gene is TRBJ2-2, the V gene TRBV2; possible D gene TRBD1, 5 bases. The CDR3 runs to 14 residues. Trimming stripped 7 bases from V and 5 bases from J, with 14 bases between. Germline V lookup: CDR1 SNHLY, CDR2 FYNNEI.

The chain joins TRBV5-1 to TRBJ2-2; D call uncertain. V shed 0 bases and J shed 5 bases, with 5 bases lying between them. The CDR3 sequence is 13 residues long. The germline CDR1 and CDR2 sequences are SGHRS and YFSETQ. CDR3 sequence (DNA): TGCGCCAGCAGCTTGGATCCGACCGGGGAGCTGTTTTTT. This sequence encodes CASSLDPTGELFF.

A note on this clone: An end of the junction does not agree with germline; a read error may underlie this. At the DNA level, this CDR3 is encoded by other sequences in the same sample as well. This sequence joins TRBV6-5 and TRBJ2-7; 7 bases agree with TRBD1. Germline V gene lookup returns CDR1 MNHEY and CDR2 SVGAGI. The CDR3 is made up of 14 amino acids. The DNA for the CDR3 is TGCGCCAGCAAGGAACAGGGGAGCACCTACGAGCAGTACTTC. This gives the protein CASKEQGSTYEQYF.

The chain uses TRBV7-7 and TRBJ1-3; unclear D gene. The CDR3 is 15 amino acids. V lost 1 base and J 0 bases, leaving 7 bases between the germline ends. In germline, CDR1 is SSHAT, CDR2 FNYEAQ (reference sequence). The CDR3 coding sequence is TGTGCCAGCAGCTTAGGCCGGAGCTCTGGAAACACCATATATTTT. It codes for CASSLGRSSGNTIYF.

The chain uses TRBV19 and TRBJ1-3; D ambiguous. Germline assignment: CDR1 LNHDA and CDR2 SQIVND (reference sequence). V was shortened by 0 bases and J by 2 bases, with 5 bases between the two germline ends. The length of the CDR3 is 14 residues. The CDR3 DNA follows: TGTGCCAGTAGTATAGAAATAGCTGGAAACACCATATATTTT. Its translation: CASSIEIAGNTIYF.